This T cell receptor (beta chain) was recorded in a study of siplizumab effects on memory and regulatory T cells. Only a few counts were recorded for this clone. V gave up 6 bases and J gave up 5 bases, with 17 bases separating them. The germline gives CDR1 SNHLY, CDR2 FYNNEI. This CDR3 has 14 residues. Profiling relied on immunoSEQ multiplex PCR, and the TCRdb table lists in-frame clones only, not all of them. The sample yields about 100,000 clones, 80% to 95% seen once. This receptor was identified in a human donor in good health. Some clones in this sample may be carry-over from other donors' samples. Input material: CD4+ T cells sorted from blood. V is TRBV2 and J is TRBJ2-7, with D tentatively TRBD1 (5 bases). In nucleotides, the CDR3 is TGTGCCAGCAGGGACCGGGCCCAGGGCCACGAGCAGTACTTC. It codes for CASRDRAQGHEQYF.